This T cell receptor (beta chain) was captured in a study of T cells in Graves' hyperthyroidism and ophthalmopathy (dated by TCRdb to the late 2010s). Notes on the research overall: Peripheral blood samples were taken at the time of initial diagnosis, prior to any treatment. A discovery cohort of fewer than 110 patients, approximately 45 with Graves' ophthalmopathy and 55 to 60 with stable Graves' hyperthyroidism, was used to find distinguishing TCR V-J signatures. After blood sampling, hyperthyroidism patients were treated with methimazole at a starting dose of 30 mg daily, and ophthalmopathy patients were treated with high-dose intravenous methylprednisolone. The roughly 100 discovery patients were randomly split 7:3 into training and test sets. An independent validation cohort of 18 to 20 hyperthyroidism patients and more than 15 patients who later progressed to ophthalmopathy tested prospective prediction of ophthalmopathy. In addition, the study compared T-cell repertoires in thyroid tissue and in blood from roughly 6 Graves' hyperthyroidism patients. TCR Vbeta CDR3 sequencing of some 140 peripheral blood samples (over 40 ophthalmopathy, 75 hyperthyroidism and roughly 17 progressor patients) is reported in the paper. The study at large found these results: During validation, the model predicted progression to ophthalmopathy a median of roughly 7.1 months ahead of onset, with roughly 65% sensitivity and under 85% specificity. Most expanded thyroid clonotypes (frequency above 0.001) were also found in blood, which suggests that blood repertoires may mirror thyroid immune responses. A 13 V-J signature model separated ophthalmopathy from stable hyperthyroidism, with 87.88% sensitivity and roughly 81% specificity in cross-validation and 80%/75% in testing. No statistical method was used to fix the sample size in advance, and group allocation was not hidden from the investigators.

A patient counted as having stable Graves' hyperthyroidism if no progression to ophthalmopathy occurred over 18 months of follow-up. Hyperthyroidism patients were newly diagnosed, with disease duration under 2 months, and aged 18 to 65 years. Patients with uncontrolled infections, other autoimmune diseases, pregnancy or lactation were excluded. Diagnoses relied on clinical symptoms, serum thyroxine and TRAb, thyroid ultrasound and orbital computed tomography. Ficoll-Paque density gradient centrifugation was used to isolate PBMCs from about 9 ml of fresh peripheral blood. Total RNA was extracted with Trizol reagent, and quality was checked on an Agilent 2100 Bioanalyzer. V and J lose 6 bases and 6 bases, and a span of 17 bases separates them. The CDR3 starts with the cysteine, ends with the phenylalanine, and has 14 residues. The read is trimmed to its CDR3 DNA, 42 bases read in frame from base 1.

Amplification of TCR beta CDR3 regions was carried out from RNA transcripts. The TCR CDR3 was subjected to a first round of RT-PCR using the HTBI primer set and the Qiagen OneStep RT-PCR kit. Libraries were constructed in a second round of multiplex PCR, after which size selection and purification were carried out. Paired-end sequencing of the libraries was performed with 100 bp reads on an Illumina HiSeq2000. The paper's processing steps were these. Raw data were processed with SOAPnuke, discarding reads with adapters, uncalled bases, mean Phred below 15, or no exact constant-primer or identifier match. COPE v1.2.5 was used to merge the high-quality paired reads, and each unique nucleotide sequence was defined as a clonotype. MiTCR v1.1 was used to align clonotypes to the IMGT TRBV, TRBD and TRBJ reference segments. The analysis was restricted to V-J combinations with a frequency above 0.0001, which together covered 99% to 99.2% of the repertoires. A TCS score was defined as the ratio of F50 (clonal expansion) to E x V (chaos), with BLOSUM62-based TCRdist applied between CDR3 peptides within each V-J. Welch's t-statistics and random forest reduced around 520 V-J features to some 14, which were used in a naive Bayes classifier (R e1071). The public reads were quality trimmed at Q25 with fastp and then assembled into clones with MiXCR by TCRdb, keeping productive beta chains. Rows matching on CDR3 protein sequence are summarized as one entry with the most common DNA and genes. For this entry, the V and J calls and clone size follow TCRdb and not the study's own pipeline. This sample comprises a few hundred thousand distinct CDR3 sequences, 15% to 18% of them detected only once. The top ten hold approximately 7% of the sample.

This clonotype was counted at least ten times. What this receptor recognizes is not known. No qualities accompany the bases; no much larger clone lies one base away. The clonotype was recovered from a young woman with Graves' hyperthyroidism. Material for sequencing was blood. The V and J segments used are TRBV12-3 or TRBV12-4 and TRBJ1-2; the D segment cannot be called with confidence. The nucleotide sequence is given as TGTGCCAGCAGGCGTGGGTCAGACGACAATGGCTACACCTTC. Translation gives CASRRGSDDNGYTF.